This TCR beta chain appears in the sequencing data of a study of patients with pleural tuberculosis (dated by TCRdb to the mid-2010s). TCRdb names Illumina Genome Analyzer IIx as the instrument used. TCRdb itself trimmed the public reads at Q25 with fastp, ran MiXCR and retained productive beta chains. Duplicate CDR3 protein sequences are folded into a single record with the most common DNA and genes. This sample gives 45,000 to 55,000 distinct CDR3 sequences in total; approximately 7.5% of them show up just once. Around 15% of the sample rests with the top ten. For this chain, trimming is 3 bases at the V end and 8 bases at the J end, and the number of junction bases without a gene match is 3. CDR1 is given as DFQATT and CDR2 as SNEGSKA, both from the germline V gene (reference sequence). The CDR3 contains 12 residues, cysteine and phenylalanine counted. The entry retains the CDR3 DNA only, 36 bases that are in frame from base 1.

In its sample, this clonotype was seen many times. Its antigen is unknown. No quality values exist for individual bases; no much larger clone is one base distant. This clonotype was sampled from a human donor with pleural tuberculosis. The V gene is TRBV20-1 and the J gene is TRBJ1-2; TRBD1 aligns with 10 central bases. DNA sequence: TGCAGTGCTAGGACAGGGGGCTGGGGCTACACCTTC. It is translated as CSARTGGWGYTF.